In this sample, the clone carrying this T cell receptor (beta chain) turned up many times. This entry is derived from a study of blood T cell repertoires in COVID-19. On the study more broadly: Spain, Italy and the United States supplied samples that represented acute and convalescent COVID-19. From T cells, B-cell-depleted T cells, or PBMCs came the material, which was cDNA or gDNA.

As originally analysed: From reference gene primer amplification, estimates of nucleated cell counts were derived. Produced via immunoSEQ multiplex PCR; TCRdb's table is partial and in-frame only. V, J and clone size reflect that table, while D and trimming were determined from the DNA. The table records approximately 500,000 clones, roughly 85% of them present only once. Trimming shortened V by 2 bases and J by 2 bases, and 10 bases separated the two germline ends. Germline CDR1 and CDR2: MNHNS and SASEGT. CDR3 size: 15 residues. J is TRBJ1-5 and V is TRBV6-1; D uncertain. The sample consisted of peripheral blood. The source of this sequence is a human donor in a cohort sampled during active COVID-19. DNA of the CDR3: TGTGCCAGCAGTGAATTTTTGGCCGGCAATCAGCCCCAGCATTTT. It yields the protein CASSEFLAGNQPQHF.